The 8 T cell receptor beta chains below come from one sample, sequenced in a study of blood T cell repertoires in COVID-19. Profiling relied on immunoSEQ multiplex PCR, and the TCRdb table lists in-frame clones only, not all of them. Seen here are roughly 250,000 clones, approximately 85% observed once, and the top ten hold around 2%. Material: PBMCs or T cells enriched from blood (not recorded which). These receptors all come from a woman aged 45-65 years who had recovered from COVID-19.

The V and J genes are TRBV3-1 (or the pseudogene TRBV3-2) and TRBJ2-5, with D tentatively TRBD2 (6 bases). Trimming cost V 0 bases and J 4 bases, with 9 bases left between them. This CDR3 region has 14 residues. The germline V gene encodes CDR1 LGHDT and CDR2 YNNKEL (reference sequence). This CDR3 is CASSQDAGRETQYF. CDR3 nucleotide sequence: TGTGCCAGCAGCCAAGACGCGGGGCGAGAGACCCAGTACTTC.

The V and J genes are TRBV6-4 and TRBJ2-1, with D maybe TRBD1 (5 bases). The CDR3 consists of 15 residues. The germline V gene encodes CDR1 MRHNA and CDR2 SNTAGT. V gave up 3 bases and J gave up 4 bases, with 13 bases separating them. The CDR3 loop is CASSEGQGVYNEQFF. The DNA for the CDR3 is TGTGCCAGCAGTGAGGGTCAAGGGGTATACAATGAGCAGTTCTTC.

The chain uses TRBV24-1 and TRBJ2-1, with D maybe TRBD1 (5 bases). Trimming took 0 bases from V and 10 from J, leaving 18 bases between them. There are 16 residues in the CDR3. Looked up from germline, CDR1 is KGHDR and CDR2 is SFDVKD. CDR3 sequence: CATSDLMVGAGHEQFF. The CDR3 DNA reads TGTGCCACCAGTGATTTGATGGTAGGAGCAGGGCACGAGCAGTTCTTC.

V and J are TRBV28 and TRBJ2-7; D is uncertain. The CDR3 totals 15 residues. The germline gives CDR1 MDHEN, CDR2 SYDVKM. V lost 6 bases to trimming and J lost 0 bases, with 15 bases between them. For the CDR3, the DNA is TGTGCCAGCAGCTGGCCCCAGCGATCCTCCTACGAGCAGTACTTC. It specifies CASSWPQRSSYEQYF. The variable domain in full, with the rest retrieved from reference TRBV28 and TRBJ2-7, is DVKVTQSSRYLVKRTGEKVFLECVQDMDHENMFWYRQDPGLGLRLIYFSYDVKMKEKGDIPEGYSVSREKKERFSLILESASTNQTSMYLCASSWPQRSSYEQYFGPGTRLTVT.

The chain combines TRBV10-1 with TRBJ2-1, with TRBD1 identical over 8 bases. Losses at the gene ends were 3 bases for V and 0 bases for J; bases not matched to a gene: 13. The CDR3 is 19 residues long. Germline V gives CDR1 WNHNN, CDR2 SYGVQD (reference sequence). CDR3: CASSDSGQGGVHSYNEQFF. The CDR3 DNA is TGCGCCAGCAGTGACAGCGGACAGGGCGGAGTCCACTCCTACAATGAGCAGTTCTTC.

V is TRBV21-1 and J is TRBJ2-4; TRBD2, as called in the table, went unchecked against the DNA. TRBV21-1 is termed a pseudogene. The CDR3 has 16 amino acids. The CDR3 DNA follows: TGTGCCAGCACAACGGGACGTCACGAGGGGGGGAACATTCAGTACTTC. Protein: CASTTGRHEGGNIQYF.

The chain carries TRBV27 and TRBJ2-3; the D is unclear. The V gene lost 6 bases and the J gene lost 2 bases, with 6 bases spanning the gap. Germline values: CDR1 MNHEY, CDR2 SMNVEV (reference sequence). The CDR3 has 12 residues. In nucleotides, the CDR3 is TGTGCCAGCAGCTCGTTCACAGATACGCAGTATTTT. As protein: CASSSFTDTQYF.

This clone appeared a few times. The J gene is TRBJ1-4, the V gene TRBV2; D might be TRBD1 (6 bases). This CDR3 is 15 amino acids long. The V gene's germline CDR1 is SNHLY and CDR2 FYNNEI. V lost 6 bases, J lost 8 bases, and 19 bases lay in between. The CDR3 region has the DNA TGTGCCAGCAGGGGTGGGGACACCCGCCGGGAAAAACTGTTTTTT. Amino acid sequence: CASRGGDTRREKLFF.